This passage covers 20 T cell receptor beta chains from one sample sequenced in a study of blood T cell repertoires in COVID-19 (dated by TCRdb to the early 2020s). Receptor libraries were prepared by the immunoSEQ multiplex PCR assay. Held by TCRdb, this immuneACCESS table contains in-frame sequences only and omits some clones. Under half of the omission traces to an unresolved V gene where checked; the cause of the rest is unknown. The sample table shows 100,000 to 150,000 clones, and 85% to 90% are seen once. 25% to 30% of the sample is in the top ten clones. The sequenced material came from peripheral blood. The receptor source for this set is a man aged 65 to 79 with active or convalescent COVID-19.

The V call is TRBV6-5, the J call TRBJ1-5; D gene unclear. The V end lost 6 bases, the J end lost 2 bases, and 8 bases lay between the germline ends. The CDR3 consists of 13 residues. Germline CDR1 MNHEY, CDR2 SVGAGI. Here the CDR3 reads CASSLAGNQPQHF. The CDR3 coding sequence is TGTGCCAGCAGCCTGGCGGGCAATCAGCCCCAGCATTTT.

The V gene is TRBV29-1, the J gene TRBJ2-7; 8 bases agree with TRBD1. The CDR3 extends over 15 amino acids. V was pared by 3 bases and J by 0 bases, with 7 bases of the junction left unmatched. The V gene's germline CDR1 is SQVTM and CDR2 ANQGSEA. The CDR3 nucleotides read TGCAGCGTTGACCTGACAGGGGCCAGCTCCTACGAGCAGTACTTC. Amino acid sequence: CSVDLTGASSYEQYF.

The chain has TRBV19 and TRBJ1-1, with TRBD1 matching over 9 bases. V lost 1 base, J lost 0 bases, and 3 bases stayed unmatched. The CDR3 totals 16 residues. CDR1 and CDR2 (germline): LNHDA, SQIVND (reference sequence). In DNA form, the CDR3 reads TGTGCCAGTAGTATAGCGACAGGGGGAATGAACACTGAAGCTTTCTTT. Translated, it gives CASSIATGGMNTEAFF.

This chain uses TRBV6-1 with TRBJ1-3; maybe TRBD1 (6 bases). Trimming left V 4 bases short and J 0 bases short, with 19 bases between. Germline V gives CDR1 MNHNS, CDR2 SASEGT. The length of the CDR3 is 18 residues. This CDR3 reads CASSVFALTGISGNTIYF. The CDR3 DNA reads as TGTGCCAGCAGTGTTTTTGCCCTAACAGGGATCTCTGGAAACACCATATATTTT.

The rearrangement links TRBV10-3 to TRBJ1-6, with unresolved D. Germline CDR1 ENHRY, CDR2 SYGVKD. The CDR3 is made up of 15 amino acids. Trimming took 2 bases from V and 5 from J, leaving 10 bases between them. This chain's CDR3 is CAISEGPSHNSPLHF. In DNA, the CDR3 is TGTGCCATCAGTGAGGGGCCATCGCATAATTCACCCCTCCACTTT.

Turning to this clone: Other DNA sequences in this specimen translate into the identical CDR3. V gene TRBV28 combines with J gene TRBJ1-2, with TRBD1 matching 10 bases. In germline, CDR1 is MDHEN, CDR2 SYDVKM. The CDR3 runs to 14 residues. Germline trimming cut 5 bases from V and 2 bases from J; bases unmatched to any gene: 2. The DNA of the CDR3 is TGTGCCAGCAGTCCGGGACAGGGGAACTATGGCTACACCTTC. This translates into CASSPGQGNYGYTF.

The chain employs TRBV4-1 and TRBJ2-3; D is perhaps TRBD2 (6 bases). V gave up 0 bases and J gave up 4 bases, with 17 bases separating them. The CDR3 extends over 17 amino acids. Germline V gene sequence: CDR1 MGHRA, CDR2 YSYEKL. The CDR3 loop reads CASSQDRSGRGADTQYF. In nucleotides, the CDR3 is TGCGCCAGCAGCCAAGATCGGAGCGGGCGTGGGGCAGATACGCAGTATTTT.

The V and J genes are TRBV3-1 (or the pseudogene TRBV3-2) and TRBJ1-1; 9 nucleotides align to TRBD1. This CDR3 contains 15 residues. Germline V gene lookup returns CDR1 LGHDT and CDR2 YNNKEL (reference sequence). The J segment lost 4 bases and the V segment lost 2 bases, leaving 5 bases of the junction unmatched. The CDR3 spells CASSQPGQGRTEAFF. The CDR3 DNA reads as TGTGCCAGCAGCCAACCGGGACAGGGTCGCACTGAAGCTTTCTTT.

As DNA, the CDR3 is TGTGCCAGCAGTTCAGGGACAGGGTACACTGAAGCTTTCTTT. This encodes CASSSGTGYTEAFF. This sequence joins TRBV28 and TRBJ1-1; 9 nucleotides agree with TRBD1. This CDR3 spans 14 amino acids. CDR1 MDHEN and CDR2 SYDVKM come from the germline V gene. J was trimmed by 3 bases and V by 4 bases; bases with no gene match: 3.

This chain links TRBV6-6 with TRBJ2-2, with 10 bases lining up with TRBD2. Germline V gene lookup returns CDR1 MNHNY and CDR2 SVGAGI (reference sequence). V trimming: 6 bases; J trimming: 3 bases; junction bases outside the gene matches: 7. The CDR3 is 16 residues long. CDR3 region: CASSRTLAGDTGELFF. The CDR3 DNA is TGTGCCAGCAGCCGAACCCTAGCGGGAGACACCGGGGAGCTGTTTTTT.

In this sample, this clone turned up once. The rearrangement uses TRBV12-3 or TRBV12-4 and TRBJ2-3, with D perhaps TRBD1 (6 bases). Trimming removed 10 bases from V and 5 bases from J, with 13 bases in between. This CDR3 is built from 12 residues. The CDR3 reads CATAVTGDTQYF. For the CDR3, the DNA is TGTGCCACCGCGGTGACAGGAGATACGCAGTATTTT.

This clone was seen a few times. The chain combines TRBV25-1 with TRBJ1-2, with TRBD1 as a possible D gene (6 bases). Per germline, CDR1 MGHDK and CDR2 SYGVNS. The V end was cut by 5 bases, the J end by 2 bases, with 12 bases between. This CDR3 comprises 14 residues. The CDR3 spells CASSLPGQNYGYTF. The CDR3 DNA follows: TGTGCCAGCAGTCTCCCAGGACAGAACTATGGCTACACCTTC.

The chain joins TRBV5-5 to TRBJ1-5, with 9 bases aligning to TRBD1. The CDR3 contains 17 residues. Germline V gene sequence: CDR1 SGHKS, CDR2 YYEKEE (reference sequence). Germline trimming cut 1 base from V and 0 bases from J; bases unmatched to any gene: 5. The CDR3 loop reads CASSLLWDRASNQPQHF. CDR3 DNA: TGTGCCAGCAGCTTGTTGTGGGACAGGGCTAGCAATCAGCCCCAGCATTTT.

The chain is built from TRBV11-3 and TRBJ2-1, with D possibly being TRBD2 (6 bases). Trimming left V 4 bases short and J 4 bases short, with 11 bases between. CDR3 length equals 14 residues. Germline V lookup: CDR1 SGHNT, CDR2 YENEEA. This CDR3 is CASSSAGTYNEQFF. The DNA of the CDR3 is TGTGCCAGCAGCTCAGCGGGTACGTACAATGAGCAGTTCTTC. The full variable domain, completed using reference TRBV11-3 and TRBJ2-1, is EAGVVQSPRYKIIEKKQPVAFWCNPISGHNTLYWYLQNLGQGPELLIRYENEEAVDDSQLPKDRFSAERLKGVDSTLKIQPAELGDSAVYLCASSSAGTYNEQFFGPGTRLTVL.

The chain employs TRBV27 and TRBJ2-1, with 10 positions matching TRBD1. The J segment lost 6 bases and the V segment lost 8 bases, leaving 10 bases of the junction unmatched. CDR3 size: 15 residues. Germline loops: CDR1 MNHEY, CDR2 SMNVEV (reference sequence). CDR3 amino acids: CASDASGTGANEQFF. CDR3 nucleotide sequence: TGTGCCAGCGACGCCTCCGGGACAGGGGCCAATGAGCAGTTCTTC.

The rearrangement uses TRBV2 and TRBJ1-4; tentatively, D is TRBD1 (6 bases). The V gene lost 9 bases and the J gene lost 6 bases, with 17 bases spanning the gap. This CDR3 is built from 14 residues. The germline gives CDR1 SNHLY, CDR2 FYNNEI. CDR3 protein: CASKTEPGDEKLFF. Written as DNA, the CDR3 is TGTGCCAGTAAGACAGAACCAGGGGATGAAAAACTGTTTTTT.

The chain employs TRBV3-1 (or the pseudogene TRBV3-2) and TRBJ2-1; D remains unclear. The CDR3 extends over 13 amino acids. With 0 bases removed from V and 6 bases from J, the gap between germline ends came to 6 bases. The V gene's germline CDR1 is LGHDT and CDR2 YNNKEL (reference sequence). For the CDR3, the DNA is TGTGCCAGCAGCCAAGAGGGCAGCAATGAGCAGTTCTTC. Translated, it gives CASSQEGSNEQFF.

The rearrangement uses TRBV6-5 and TRBJ1-1; perhaps TRBD1 as D (6 bases). The CDR3 is 15 amino acids. The germline CDR1 and CDR2 sequences are MNHEY and SVGAGI. V shed 4 bases and J shed 4 bases, with 16 bases lying between them. CDR3 loop: CASSSRGGGSTEAFF. DNA for the CDR3: TGTGCCAGCAGTTCGCGGGGAGGGGGGAGCACTGAAGCTTTCTTT.

The V and J genes are TRBV10-3 and TRBJ2-3; 9 bases match TRBD2. Unmatched junction bases numbered 11, after V lost 2 bases and J lost 5 bases. The CDR3 consists of 17 residues. Germline V gene sequence: CDR1 ENHRY, CDR2 SYGVKD. The CDR3 is CAISEPHYSGRRDTQYF. CDR3 DNA: TGTGCCATCAGTGAGCCCCACTATAGCGGGAGAAGAGATACGCAGTATTTT.

The rearrangement uses TRBV9 and TRBJ2-1; 14 positions agree with TRBD2. CDR3 size: 17 residues. The V segment lost 2 bases and the J segment 2 bases; nucleotides outside the gene matches: 3. Germline-derived CDR1 and CDR2 are SGDLS and YYNGEE. CDR3 loop: CASSVGLAGDPYNEQFF. The DNA of the CDR3 is TGTGCCAGCAGCGTGGGACTAGCGGGAGATCCCTACAATGAGCAGTTCTTC.